The next 24 T cell receptor beta chains were all read from a single sample in a study of blood T cell repertoires in COVID-19. The protocol was immunoSEQ multiplex PCR, while the TCRdb copy is restricted to in-frame clones and leaves out a portion. Of some 250,000 clones detected, around 88% appear once; the ten largest clones hold 8.8%. Sequenced material: PBMCs or T cells enriched from blood (not recorded which). The receptors derive from a man in his forties who had recovered from COVID-19.

The rearrangement joins TRBV7-9 to TRBJ1-4, with D perhaps matching TRBD1 (5 bases). V lost 7 bases to trimming and J lost 4 bases, with 10 bases between them. Germline CDR1 reads SEHNR; CDR2 reads FQNEAQ (reference sequence). This CDR3 is 13 amino acids long. Here the CDR3 reads CASTGQGNEKLFF. The CDR3 region has the DNA TGTGCCAGCACAGGGCAGGGTAATGAAAAACTGTTTTTT. Supplemented by reference TRBV7-9 and TRBJ1-4, the full variable domain reads DTGVSQNPRHKITKRGQNVTFRCDPISEHNRLYWYRQTLGQGPEFLTYFQNEAQLEKSRLLSDRFSAERPKGSFSTLEIQRTEQGDSAMYLCASTGQGNEKLFFGSGTQLSVL.

This chain links TRBV11-1 with TRBJ2-6; 9 bases fit TRBD1. J was trimmed by 1 base and V by 8 bases; bases with no gene match: 3. Germline-derived CDR1 and CDR2 are SGHAT and FQDESV (reference sequence). The CDR3 is made up of 15 amino acids. The CDR3 coding sequence is TGTGCCAGCGGACAGGGGAGTTCTGGGGCCAACGTCCTGACTTTC. It is translated as CASGQGSSGANVLTF. The whole variable domain, remainder taken from reference TRBV11-1 and TRBJ2-6, is EAEVAQSPRYKITEKSQAVAFWCDPISGHATLYWYRQILGQGPELLVQFQDESVVDDSQLPKDRFSAERLKGVDSTLKIQPAELGDSAMYLCASGQGSSGANVLTFGAGSRLTVL.

V usage is TRBV29-1 and J usage is TRBJ2-3, with 7 bases identical to TRBD1. With 8 bases clipped from V and 2 bases from J, the junction kept 10 bases outside the gene matches. Germline CDR1 SQVTM, CDR2 ANQGSEA. The CDR3 extends over 14 amino acids. The DNA of the CDR3 is TGCAGCTCCGAGACAGGGCTTAACACAGATACGCAGTATTTT. It translates to CSSETGLNTDTQYF.

J is TRBJ1-1 and V is TRBV6-5; 9 bases map to TRBD1. V shed 7 bases, J shed 4 bases, and the junction held 7 bases outside the gene matches. Germline CDR1 is MNHEY and CDR2 is SVGAGI. The CDR3 consists of 14 residues. CDR3 DNA: TGTGCCAGCAATAGGGACAGGGCAGGCACTGAAGCTTTCTTT. Translating gives CASNRDRAGTEAFF.

The chain couples TRBV7-3 to TRBJ2-7; TRBD1 aligns across 7 bases. Germline V lookup: CDR1 SGHTA, CDR2 FQGTGA. The V segment lost 5 bases and the J segment 5 bases; nucleotides outside the gene matches: 6. The length of the CDR3 is 13 residues. The CDR3 nucleotides read TGTGCCAGCAGCACGACAGGGTGCCACGAGCAGTACTTC. This encodes CASSTTGCHEQYF.

The V gene is TRBV13, the J gene TRBJ2-7, with 7 bases fitting TRBD2. This CDR3 has 15 residues. Losses at the gene ends were 7 bases for V and 5 bases for J; bases not matched to a gene: 14. CDR1 and CDR2 (germline): PRHDT, FYEKMQ (reference sequence). The CDR3 is CASTPPSAGANEQYF. The CDR3 coding sequence is TGTGCCAGCACCCCACCTTCGGCGGGAGCTAACGAGCAGTACTTC.

The CDR3 sequence is CASRSSGGQGISYNEQFF. DNA for the CDR3: TGCGCCAGCAGGTCTAGCGGGGGTCAGGGGATATCCTACAATGAGCAGTTCTTC. The chain is built from TRBV4-1 and TRBJ2-1; 10 bases fit TRBD2. The germline V gene has CDR1 MGHRA and CDR2 YSYEKL. The CDR3 extends over 18 amino acids. Trimming at V came to 6 bases and at J to 1 base, leaving 12 bases not matched to a gene.

In nucleotides, the CDR3 is TGTGCCAGCAGCCCCTCGGGGTCGTGGGAGACCCAGTACTTC. Translation: CASSPSGSWETQYF. The chain uses TRBV5-5 and TRBJ2-5; TRBD2 might be the D (5 bases). Trimming cost V 4 bases and J 5 bases, with 15 bases left between them. In germline, CDR1 is SGHKS, CDR2 YYEKEE (reference sequence). The CDR3 has 14 amino acids.

The CDR3 DNA reads TGTGCCAGCAGGGACAGGTCCGACTATGGCTACACCTTC. This gives the protein CASRDRSDYGYTF. This sequence joins TRBV6-5 and TRBJ1-2; 7 positions agree with TRBD1. V lost 6 bases and J lost 3; bases outside the gene matches: 4. The CDR3 runs to 13 residues. The germline V gene has CDR1 MNHEY and CDR2 SVGAGI.

The V gene is TRBV12-3 or TRBV12-4, the J gene TRBJ2-7; maybe TRBD1 (5 bases). Trimming left V 5 bases short and J 1 base short, with 9 bases between. The CDR3 has 13 amino acids. Here the CDR3 reads CASSPDNSYEQYF. CDR3 nucleotide sequence: TGTGCCAGCAGTCCGGACAATTCCTACGAGCAGTACTTC.

In this sample, this clone turned up once. The V and J genes are TRBV7-8 and TRBJ2-1; 10 bases agree with TRBD1. Unmatched junction bases numbered 9, after V lost 6 bases and J lost 7 bases. The CDR3 is 15 amino acids. Germline CDR1 and CDR2: SGHVS and FQNEAQ. CDR3 sequence reads: CASRTRGQGGNEQFF. The CDR3 nucleotides are TGTGCCAGCAGAACAAGAGGACAGGGGGGAAATGAGCAGTTCTTC. Full variable domain (missing parts from reference TRBV7-8 and TRBJ2-1): GAGVSQSPRYKVAKRGQDVALRCDPISGHVSLFWYQQALGQGPEFLTYFQNEAQLDKSGLPSDRFFAERPEGSVSTLKIQRTQQEDSAVYLCASRTRGQGGNEQFFGPGTRLTVL.

The chain combines TRBV18 with TRBJ1-3; D gene unclear. CDR3 size: 14 residues. From germline, CDR1 is KGHSH and CDR2 LQKENI. With 0 bases removed from V and 3 bases from J, the gap between germline ends came to 6 bases. CDR3 loop: CASSPPGSGNTIYF. The DNA of the CDR3 is TGTGCCAGCTCACCACCAGGGAGTGGAAACACCATATATTTT. The full variable domain, with the rest looked up from reference TRBV18 and TRBJ1-3, is NAGVMQNPRHLVRRRGQEARLRCSPMKGHSHVYWYRQLPEEGLKFMVYLQKENIIDESGMPKERFSAEFPKEGPSILRIQQVVRGDSAAYFCASSPPGSGNTIYFGEGSWLTVV.

V usage is TRBV11-2 and J usage is TRBJ2-2; a possible D gene is TRBD1 (6 bases). CDR1 and CDR2 from the germline V gene are SGHAT and FQNNGV. The CDR3 is made up of 13 amino acids. V dropped 11 bases and J dropped 6 bases, with 16 bases sitting between them. The CDR3 DNA sequence: TGTGCCTCCGAGAGGGGGACGGCCGGGGAGCTGTTTTTT. The encoded protein is CASERGTAGELFF. Full variable domain (outside the CDR3, taken from reference TRBV11-2 and TRBJ2-2): EAGVAQSPRYKIIEKRQSVAFWCNPISGHATLYWYQQILGQGPKLLIQFQNNGVVDDSQLPKDRFSAERLKGVDSTLKIQPAKLEDSAVYLCASERGTAGELFFGEGSRLTVL.

This clone appeared once. This chain joins TRBV7-3 and TRBJ1-2, with unresolved D. V was clipped by 4 bases and J by 1 base, with 13 bases between them. CDR1 SGHTA and CDR2 FQGTGA come from the germline V gene. This CDR3 region has 15 residues. The CDR3 DNA is TGTGCCAGCAGCTCCCCAGATCACGATAACTATGGCTACACCTTC. This sequence encodes CASSSPDHDNYGYTF.

This clone is a singleton in its sample. The V gene is TRBV30, the J gene TRBJ1-1; 7 nucleotides align to TRBD1. The J segment lost 4 bases and the V segment lost 5 bases, leaving 1 base of the junction unmatched. The CDR3 has 11 amino acids. CDR1 is GTSNPN, CDR2 SVGIG, per germline (reference sequence). The CDR3 DNA reads as TGTGCCTGGCAGGGGGGCACTGAAGCTTTCTTT. Its protein is CAWQGGTEAFF.

The V gene is TRBV5-5, the J gene TRBJ1-1, with a tentative D call TRBD1 (5 bases). The CDR3 contains 14 residues. Germline CDR1 is SGHKS and CDR2 is YYEKEE (reference sequence). The V end lost 6 bases, the J end lost 0 bases, and 12 bases lay between the germline ends. CDR3 in amino acids: CASTLRRVNTEAFF. CDR3 sequence (DNA): TGTGCCAGCACCCTCCGCAGGGTGAACACTGAAGCTTTCTTT.

The V gene is TRBV11-3, the J gene TRBJ2-5, with D perhaps matching TRBD2 (6 bases). This CDR3 has 15 residues. The germline V gene encodes CDR1 SGHNT and CDR2 YENEEA. V lost 1 base to trimming and J lost 4 bases, with 13 bases between them. The chain's CDR3 is CASSLGEARSETQYF. As DNA, the CDR3 is TGTGCCAGCAGCTTAGGGGAGGCTAGATCAGAGACCCAGTACTTC.

The chain has TRBV5-1 and TRBJ2-6; a weak D match, TRBD1 (6 bases). Trimming took 0 bases from V and 0 from J, leaving 16 bases between them. CDR1 and CDR2 from the germline V gene are SGHRS and YFSETQ. This CDR3 region has 19 residues. CDR3 bases: TGCGCCAGCAGCTTGGCCGTAGGGGGTGCTAACTCTGGGGCCAACGTCCTGACTTTC. Translated: CASSLAVGGANSGANVLTF.

The chain couples TRBV21-1 to TRBJ2-7; the table's TRBD1 call for D was not verified on the DNA. TRBV21-1 is a recognized pseudogene. The CDR3 totals 16 residues. CDR3 protein: CASSKRRDRGFGEQYF. For the CDR3, the DNA is TGTGCCAGCAGCAAGCGCCGGGACAGGGGGTTTGGCGAGCAGTACTTC.

The chain couples TRBV7-9 to TRBJ1-1, with D possibly matching TRBD1 (5 bases). This CDR3 spans 14 amino acids. The germline gives CDR1 SEHNR, CDR2 FQNEAQ (reference sequence). Trimming took off 1 base at V and 5 bases at J, with 11 bases between the two ends. The CDR3 sequence is CASSLGQSGTEAFF. CDR3 nucleotide sequence: TGTGCCAGCAGCTTAGGACAGTCAGGGACTGAAGCTTTCTTT.

This clone was seen a single time. J is TRBJ2-2 and V is TRBV27, with 14 positions matching TRBD2. Trimming removed 3 bases from V and 9 bases from J; junction bases left unmatched: 6. Germline CDR1 MNHEY, CDR2 SMNVEV (reference sequence). There are 16 residues in the CDR3. The CDR3: CASSFLGTSGSRELFF. The CDR3 region has the DNA TGTGCCAGCAGTTTCCTAGGGACTAGCGGGAGTCGGGAGCTGTTTTTT.

The gene calls are TRBV21-1 and TRBJ2-7; the table's D call TRBD1 went unverified against the DNA. TRBV21-1 is a known pseudogene. This CDR3 contains 16 residues. Written as DNA, the CDR3 is TGTGCCAGCAGCATTCCGACCGAGACAGGGGTAGTTGAGCAGTACTTC. Translation gives CASSIPTETGVVEQYF.

Points on this clone: At one of its ends the junction is not consistent with the germline gene, which may arise from a read error. This rearrangement joins TRBV2 to TRBJ2-2, with TRBD2 matching 8 bases. The germline V gene has CDR1 SNHLY and CDR2 FYNNEI. The CDR3 spans 15 residues. CDR3 residues: CASSKAGVSTGELFF. The DNA for the CDR3 is TGTGCCAGCAGTAAAGCGGGAGTGAGTACCGGGGAGCTGTTTTTT.

The chain uses TRBV4-3 and TRBJ2-3; 7 positions agree with TRBD2. The CDR3 is 16 residues long. V lost 3 bases to trimming and J lost 3 bases; unmatched junction nucleotides: 9. Germline V gene sequence: CDR1 LGHNA, CDR2 YSLEER. This CDR3 reads CASSQQIRGVTDTQYF. The DNA for the CDR3 is TGCGCCAGCAGCCAGCAGATTCGGGGGGTGACAGATACGCAGTATTTT.